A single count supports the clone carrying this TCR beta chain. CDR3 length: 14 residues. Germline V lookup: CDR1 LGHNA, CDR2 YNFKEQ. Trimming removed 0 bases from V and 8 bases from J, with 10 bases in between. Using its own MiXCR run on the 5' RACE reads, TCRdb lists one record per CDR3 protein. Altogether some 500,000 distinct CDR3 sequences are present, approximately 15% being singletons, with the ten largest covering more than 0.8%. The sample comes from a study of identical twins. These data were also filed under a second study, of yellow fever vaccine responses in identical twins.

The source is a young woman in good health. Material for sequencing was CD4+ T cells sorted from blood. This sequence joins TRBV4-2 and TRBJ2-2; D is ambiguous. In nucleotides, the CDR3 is TGTGCCAGCAGCCAAGATGTGAGTGGAGGGGAGCTGTTTTTT. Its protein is CASSQDVSGGELFF.